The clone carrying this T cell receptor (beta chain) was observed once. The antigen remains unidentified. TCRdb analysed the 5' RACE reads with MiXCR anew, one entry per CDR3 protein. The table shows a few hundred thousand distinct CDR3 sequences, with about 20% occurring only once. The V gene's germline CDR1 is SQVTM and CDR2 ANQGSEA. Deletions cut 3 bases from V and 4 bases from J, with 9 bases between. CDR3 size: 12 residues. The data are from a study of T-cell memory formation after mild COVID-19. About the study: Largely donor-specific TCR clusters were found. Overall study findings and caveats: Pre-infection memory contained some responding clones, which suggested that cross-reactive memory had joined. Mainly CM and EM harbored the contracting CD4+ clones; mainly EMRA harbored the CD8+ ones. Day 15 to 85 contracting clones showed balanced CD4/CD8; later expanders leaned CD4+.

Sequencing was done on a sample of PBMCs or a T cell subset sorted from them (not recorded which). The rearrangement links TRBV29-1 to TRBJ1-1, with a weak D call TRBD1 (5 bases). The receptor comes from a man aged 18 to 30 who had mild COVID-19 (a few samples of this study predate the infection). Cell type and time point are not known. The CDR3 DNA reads TGCAGCGTTGACAGGGTGGGCACTGAAGCTTTCTTT. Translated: CSVDRVGTEAFF.